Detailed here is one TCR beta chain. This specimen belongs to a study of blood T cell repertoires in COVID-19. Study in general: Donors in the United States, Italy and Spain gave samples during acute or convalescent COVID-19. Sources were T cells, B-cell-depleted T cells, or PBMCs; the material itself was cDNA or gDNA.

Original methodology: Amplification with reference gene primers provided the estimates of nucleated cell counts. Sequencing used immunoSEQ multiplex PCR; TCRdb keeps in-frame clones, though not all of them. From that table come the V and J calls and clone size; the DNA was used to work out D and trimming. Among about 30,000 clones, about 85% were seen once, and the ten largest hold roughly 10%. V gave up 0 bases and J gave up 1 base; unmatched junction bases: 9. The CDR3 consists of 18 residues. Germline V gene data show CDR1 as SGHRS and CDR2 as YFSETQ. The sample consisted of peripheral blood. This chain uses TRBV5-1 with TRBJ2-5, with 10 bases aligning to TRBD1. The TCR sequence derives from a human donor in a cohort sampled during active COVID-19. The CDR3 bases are TGCGCCAGCAGCTTGGGTAGACAGGGGGCCGCCCCCCAAGAGACCCAGTACTTC. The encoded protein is CASSLGRQGAAPQETQYF.